The TCR beta chain described here comes from a study of CD8 T cells in ankylosing spondylitis. Study-level points and caveats: Clones linked to disease were reported to show significant enrichment in matched ankylosing spondylitis synovial fluid. Peripheral blood held disease-linked clones only at relatively low frequency, and these were CD8+. Ankylosing spondylitis blood appeared to be characterized by a TCR beta motif of about 8 highly homologous variants. Before this, some motif variants had been reported in reactive arthritis synovial fluid and blood.

Germline V gene lookup returns CDR1 SGHRS and CDR2 YFSETQ. The CDR3 totals 13 residues. V was trimmed by 0 bases and J by 8 bases, leaving 8 bases between them. Quantitative 5'-RACE with molecular barcodes generated TCR beta libraries. TCRdb independently ran MiXCR on the 5' RACE reads; one entry per CDR3 protein. The data contain hundreds of thousands of distinct CDR3 sequences, around 11% of them singletons. A note on this clonotype: Its antigen remains unidentified.

The source material was blood, either unsorted or a sorted T cell fraction (not recorded which). The chain recombines TRBV5-1 with TRBJ1-4, with D possibly TRBD1 on 6 matching bases. This receptor was identified in a male donor with ankylosing spondylitis. CDR3 nucleotides: TGCGCCAGCAGCTTGGGACAGGAGGAAAAACTGTTTTTT. It yields the protein CASSLGQEEKLFF.